The clone carrying this TCR beta chain was detected a few times. The data were taken from a study of blood T cell repertoires in COVID-19. The CDR3 has 15 residues. V gave up 6 bases and J gave up 5 bases; unmatched junction bases: 6. Germline CDR1 MDHEN, CDR2 SYDVKM. Method: immunoSEQ multiplex PCR; TCRdb's copy keeps in-frame clones and lacks some. The table lists roughly 150,000 clones, 80% of them singletons. The chain carries TRBV28 and TRBJ1-6, with TRBD1 identical over 8 bases. The sequenced material came from peripheral blood. This receptor was identified in a man aged 55 to 70 with acute or convalescent COVID-19. CDR3 coding DNA: TGTGCCAGCAGGCTCAGGGGGCTAAATAATTCACCCCTCCACTTT. Protein product: CASRLRGLNNSPLHF.